A single sample gave rise to the 26 T cell receptor beta chains below, sequenced in a study of immune reconstitution after stem cell transplant in scleroderma. In TCRdb, the RT-PCR reads were re-called with MiXCR into one record per CDR3 protein. The sample has almost 2,500 distinct CDR3 sequences; 6.4% are singletons. Sampling was done before or after autologous hematopoietic stem cell transplantation (not recorded which). Receptors were obtained from a female donor with systemic sclerosis.

This clonotype is labeled as medium-sized. The gene calls are TRBV27 and TRBJ2-3; a possible D gene is TRBD1 (5 bases). The CDR3 covers 14 residues. The V end lost 8 bases, the J end lost 7 bases, and 19 bases lay between the germline ends. Germline V gene data show CDR1 as MNHEY and CDR2 as SMNVEV (reference sequence). CDR3 in amino acids: CASGDRPPSNTQYF. The CDR3 DNA reads TGTGCCAGCGGCGACAGACCTCCTTCGAATACGCAGTATTTT.

By share, this clonotype counts as medium-sized. The rearrangement links TRBV7-9 to TRBJ1-1; D perhaps matches TRBD1 (6 bases). The CDR3 covers 12 residues. V was pared by 6 bases and J by 3 bases, with 8 bases between. The germline gives CDR1 SEHNR, CDR2 FQNEAQ (reference sequence). The CDR3 region has the DNA TGTGCCAGCAGTACAGGGTACACTGAAGCTTTCTTT. Translating it yields CASSTGYTEAFF.

This clonotype came up a few times. V is TRBV12-3 or TRBV12-4 and J is TRBJ2-5, with D hard to call. CDR3 size: 11 residues. V lost 6 bases, J lost 2 bases, and 4 bases lay in between. For the CDR3, the DNA is TGTGCCAGCAGCCGACAAGAGACCCAGTACTTC. This encodes CASSRQETQYF.

This clonotype is termed large. This sequence joins TRBV15 and TRBJ1-2; TRBD1 agrees at 7 bases. The CDR3 extends over 15 amino acids. The ends lost 0 bases at V and 2 bases at J; junction bases unmatched: 3. CDR1 is LNHNV, CDR2 YYDKDF, per germline (reference sequence). The chain's CDR3 is CATSRDETGNYGYTF. The CDR3 DNA sequence: TGTGCCACCAGCAGAGATGAGACAGGGAACTATGGCTACACCTTC.

This clonotype was seen only a few times. The chain is built from TRBV5-6 and TRBJ1-1, with D unclear. The V gene's germline CDR1 is SGHDT and CDR2 YYEEEE. This CDR3 contains 13 residues. Deletions cut 4 bases from V and 3 bases from J, with 10 bases between. The CDR3 DNA is TGTGCCAGCAGCAGGACGGTGGACACTGAAGCTTTCTTT. Protein product: CASSRTVDTEAFF.

This clonotype qualifies as hyperexpanded. The rearrangement uses TRBV9 and TRBJ2-3, with D unclear. There are 11 residues in the CDR3. Germline V gene lookup returns CDR1 SGDLS and CDR2 YYNGEE. V was trimmed by 6 bases and J by 3 bases, leaving 5 bases between them. The CDR3 coding sequence is TGTGCCAGCATCGAAACAGATACGCAGTATTTT. As protein: CASIETDTQYF.

Only a few counts were recorded for this clonotype. The chain has TRBV5-1 and TRBJ2-1; 7 bases align to TRBD2. From germline, CDR1 is SGHRS and CDR2 YFSETQ. The CDR3 length is 14 residues. V lost 4 bases and J lost 0; bases outside the gene matches: 1. This CDR3 is CASSRGSSYNEQFF. The CDR3 DNA reads as TGCGCCAGCAGCCGCGGGAGCTCCTACAATGAGCAGTTCTTC.

This chain uses TRBV20-1 with TRBJ2-7; TRBD1 matches 8 bases. V was pared by 2 bases and J by 1 base, with 1 base of the junction left unmatched. There are 13 residues in the CDR3. CDR1 and CDR2 (germline): DFQATT, SNEGSKA (reference sequence). CDR3 amino acids: CSARQGASYEQYF. CDR3 DNA sequence: TGCAGTGCTAGACAGGGGGCTTCCTACGAGCAGTACTTC.

CDR3 amino acids: CSVPGTERGTEAFF. CDR3 nucleotides: TGCAGCGTTCCCGGGACAGAACGGGGCACTGAAGCTTTCTTT. The genes are TRBV29-1 and TRBJ1-1, with 7 bases matching TRBD1. CDR3 length: 14 residues. The trim removed 5 bases at V and 4 bases at J, leaving 10 bases unmatched. Germline lookup yields CDR1 SQVTM and CDR2 ANQGSEA.

The chain recombines TRBV5-1 with TRBJ2-2, with 10 bases aligning to TRBD1. Germline CDR1 reads SGHRS; CDR2 reads YFSETQ. The CDR3 is 14 amino acids. The V and J ends lost 6 bases and 4 bases, in that order; junction bases with no gene match: 3. CDR3 region: CASKGQGSTGELFF. CDR3 DNA sequence: TGCGCCAGCAAGGGACAGGGGAGCACCGGGGAGCTGTTTTTT.

This clonotype showed up just a few times. The genes are TRBV5-1 and TRBJ2-3; a possible D gene is TRBD2 (6 bases). V was pared by 5 bases and J by 0 bases, with 16 bases between. This CDR3 is built from 16 residues. Germline-derived CDR1 and CDR2 are SGHRS and YFSETQ. The CDR3 here is CASRDGSASSTDTQYF. DNA of the CDR3: TGCGCCAGCAGGGACGGGAGCGCTTCTAGCACAGATACGCAGTATTTT.

The chain is built from TRBV20-1 and TRBJ2-7; a weak D match, TRBD2 (5 bases). Per the germline V gene, CDR1 is DFQATT and CDR2 is SNEGSKA (reference sequence). The CDR3 consists of 14 residues. V lost 4 bases to trimming and J lost 3 bases, with 16 bases between them. The CDR3 nucleotides read TGCAGTGCTACCCACAGCGGAAGAGTCTACGAGCAGTACTTC. Its protein is CSATHSGRVYEQYF.

This clonotype appeared a few times. V is TRBV27 and J is TRBJ2-2; D is uncertain. With 6 bases removed from V and 0 bases from J, the gap between germline ends came to 14 bases. CDR3 length: 16 amino acids. CDR1 is MNHEY and CDR2 is SMNVEV in the germline V gene (reference sequence). DNA of the CDR3: TGTGCCAGCAGCTCAAAGGCCAGGCCGAACACCGGGGAGCTGTTTTTT. It is translated as CASSSKARPNTGELFF.

This clonotype is categorized as medium-sized. This chain links TRBV3-1 with TRBJ1-4; TRBD1 is a possible D gene (6 bases). This CDR3 is built from 13 residues. Trimming took 1 base from V and 10 from J, leaving 10 bases between them. Germline V gene lookup returns CDR1 LGHDT and CDR2 YNNKEL (reference sequence). CDR3 bases: TGTGCCAGCAGCCAAGGGGGGCCGGGAAAACTGTTTTTT. The encoded protein is CASSQGGPGKLFF.

Judged by abundance, this clonotype is medium-sized. This chain uses TRBV6-1 with TRBJ2-7; D gene unclear. CDR1 and CDR2 from the germline V gene are MNHNS and SASEGT. CDR3 length equals 10 residues. Trimming took off 4 bases at V and 4 bases at J, with 2 bases between the two ends. CDR3 sequence (DNA): TGTGCCAGCAGTGGATACGAGCAGTACTTC. Amino acid sequence: CASSGYEQYF.

By share, this clonotype counts as medium-sized. V gene TRBV6-5 combines with J gene TRBJ1-3, with a possible D match to TRBD1 (6 bases). The V end lost 0 bases, the J end lost 2 bases, and 14 bases lay between the germline ends. Germline V CDR1 and CDR2: MNHEY, SVGAGI. CDR3 length: 17 residues. The CDR3 region has the DNA TGTGCCAGCAGTTACTCGAGGGGGGGTACAGCTGGAAACACCATATATTTT. It translates to CASSYSRGGTAGNTIYF.

This clonotype was seen more than once but under ten times. This chain links TRBV5-6 with TRBJ2-3; 10 bases align to TRBD2. The CDR3 has 17 residues. From germline, CDR1 is SGHDT and CDR2 YYEEEE. V lost 7 bases, J lost 1 base, and 12 bases stayed unmatched. The CDR3 here is CASGMTSGSGGTDTQYF. In DNA form, the CDR3 reads TGTGCCAGCGGAATGACTAGCGGGTCCGGGGGCACAGATACGCAGTATTTT. The variable domain in full, completed from reference TRBV5-6 and TRBJ2-3, reads DAGVTQSPTHLIKTRGQQVTLRCSPKSGHDTVSWYQQALGQGPQFIFQYYEEEERQRGNFPDRFSGHQFPNYSSELNVNALLLGDSALYLCASGMTSGSGGTDTQYFGPGTRLTVL.

A few counts support this clonotype. The chain links TRBV3-1 to TRBJ2-7; the D gene could be TRBD1 or TRBD2 (6 bases each). Germline V CDR1 and CDR2: LGHDT, YNNKEL (reference sequence). V gave up 1 base and J gave up 0 bases, with 13 bases separating them. The length of the CDR3 is 16 residues. The CDR3 here is CASSQVAGGYSYEQYF. The DNA for the CDR3 is TGTGCCAGCAGCCAAGTGGCCGGGGGCTACTCCTACGAGCAGTACTTC.

This clonotype was counted a few times. The genes are TRBV21-1 and TRBJ2-7; no DNA check was done on the table's D call, TRBD1. TRBV21-1 is a recognized pseudogene. The CDR3 consists of 16 residues. CDR3 sequence: CASSPPRDINSYEQYF. The CDR3, as DNA: TGTGCCAGCAGCCCGCCCCGGGACATTAACTCCTACGAGCAGTACTTC.

Turning to this clonotype: This could be a read error, since a much larger clone is one nucleotide away. V and J are TRBV7-2 and TRBJ2-5; TRBD2 aligns across 13 bases. CDR3 size: 16 residues. CDR1 and CDR2 (germline): SGHTA, FQGNSA. V shed 1 base, J shed 9 bases, and the junction held 8 bases outside the gene matches. CDR3 region: CASSLGTSGSWEAQYF. The CDR3 DNA sequence: TGTGCCAGCAGCTTAGGGACTAGCGGGAGTTGGGAGGCCCAGTACTTC.

By proportion, this clonotype is large. The V call is TRBV10-2, the J call TRBJ1-3; D gene ambiguous. This CDR3 has 15 amino acids. Germline loops: CDR1 WSHSY, CDR2 SAAADI. Deletions cut 5 bases from V and 2 bases from J, with 13 bases between. This CDR3 is CASSHTAEPGNTIYF. The CDR3, as DNA: TGCGCCAGCAGTCACACAGCTGAACCTGGAAACACCATATATTTT.

This clonotype is labeled as medium-sized. For the CDR3, the DNA is TGTGCCAGCCGTTGGGGGCCCGCCGTCTACGAGCAGTACTTC. Protein product: CASRWGPAVYEQYF. This chain joins TRBV27 and TRBJ2-7; D perhaps matches TRBD1 (6 bases). Per germline, CDR1 MNHEY and CDR2 SMNVEV (reference sequence). Trimming removed 8 bases from V and 3 bases from J, with 17 bases in between. This CDR3 is 14 amino acids long.

This clonotype was found a few times. The chain joins TRBV28 to TRBJ2-5; 8 positions match TRBD1. Germline CDR1 is MDHEN and CDR2 is SYDVKM. This CDR3 region has 16 residues. The ends lost 6 bases at V and 3 bases at J; junction bases unmatched: 12. The chain's CDR3 is CASSLNGIQGEETQYF. Here the CDR3 DNA reads TGTGCCAGCAGCCTCAATGGGATACAGGGGGAAGAGACCCAGTACTTC.

Comment on this clonotype: Being one base from a much bigger clone, this may be a read error. The V and J genes are TRBV10-3 and TRBJ1-1; D not resolved. The CDR3 is 11 amino acids. The germline CDR1 and CDR2 sequences are ENHRY and SYGVKD. The CDR3 coding sequence is TGTGCCGTCAGTCAAGATACTGAAGCTTTCTTT. Protein product: CAVSQDTEAFF.

In its sample, this clonotype was seen once. V usage is TRBV5-1 and J usage is TRBJ2-1; 10 bases map to TRBD1. With V trimmed by 4 bases and J by 6 bases, 7 bases remained unmatched. Germline V gene lookup returns CDR1 SGHRS and CDR2 YFSETQ. There are 15 residues in the CDR3. This chain's CDR3 is CASSDPGTGVNEQFF. As DNA, the CDR3 is TGCGCCAGCAGCGACCCCGGGACAGGGGTCAATGAGCAGTTCTTC.

By sample fraction, this clonotype is medium-sized. The V gene is TRBV6-5, the J gene TRBJ2-2; TRBD2 aligns across 7 bases. The CDR3 runs to 16 residues. Trimming at V came to 0 bases and at J to 7 bases, leaving 8 bases not matched to a gene. Germline V gene lookup returns CDR1 MNHEY and CDR2 SVGAGI. Here the CDR3 DNA reads TGTGCCAGCAGTTACTCCTTGGGGGGGACGGGCGGGGAGCTGTTTTTT. Residues: CASSYSLGGTGGELFF.